The rows below give T cell receptor beta chains drawn from one sample of a study of cytomegalovirus exposure and HLA in healthy donors. TCRdb's table, derived via immunoSEQ multiplex PCR, lists solely in-frame clones and lacks some. The repertoire holds around 190,000 clones, with approximately 85% as singletons. Sequencing was done on a sample of PBMCs. Receptors originate from a woman aged 50 to 60 in good health and CMV-seronegative. Each CDR3 is given with its conserved first and last residue. A D gene is named only where the DNA matches it firmly. Only some rows state a clone size, as once, few, many or a class for expanded clones.

TRBD2 | TRBJ2-5 | NA | TRBV27 | CASSRLAGLPGTQYF | TGTGCCAGCAGTAGACTAGCGGGCCTCCCGGGGACCCAGTACTTC
NA | TRBJ1-2 | NA | TRBV18 | CASSGDGRDLGYTF | TGTGCCAGCTCAGGGGACGGGAGAGACCTAGGCTACACCTTC
TRBD2 | TRBJ2-4 | few | TRBV25-1 | CASSPLAGAGGIQYF | TGTGCCAGCAGTCCGCTAGCGGGAGCTGGGGGCATTCAGTACTTC
NA | TRBJ2-1 | NA | TRBV6-1 | CASRELQPISNEQFF | TGTGCCAGCAGGGAGCTCCAACCCATAAGCAATGAGCAGTTCTTC
TRBD1 | TRBJ1-6 | few | TRBV9 | CASSQGTANSPLHF | TGTGCCAGCAGCCAGGGGACAGCCAATTCACCCCTCCACTTT
NA | TRBJ2-7 | NA | TRBV28 | CASSSTGPAGTYEQYF | TGTGCCAGCAGTTCAACCGGGCCAGCGGGTACCTACGAGCAGTACTTC
TRBD1 | TRBJ1-2 | NA | TRBV25-1 | CASSLTGADYGYTF | TGTGCCAGCAGTCTGACAGGGGCGGACTATGGCTACACCTTC
NA | TRBJ1-1 | NA | TRBV28 | CAILGNTEAFF | TGTGCCATCCTCGGGAACACTGAAGCTTTCTTT
TRBD1 | TRBJ1-2 | NA | TRBV28 | CASRGGQGANYGYTF | TGTGCCAGCAGGGGCGGACAGGGAGCTAACTATGGCTACACCTTC
NA | TRBJ2-7 | NA | TRBV2 | CASSLQGYEQYF | TGTGCCAGCAGTCTCCAGGGGTACGAGCAGTACTTC
TRBD1 | TRBJ1-1 | NA | TRBV6-5 | CASSVYRGSVLRAFF | TGTGCCAGCAGTGTCTACAGGGGGTCTGTCCTAAGAGCTTTCTTT
NA | TRBJ1-2 | NA | TRBV6-1 | CASSSWTQGYTF | TGTGCCAGCAGTTCCTGGACTCAGGGCTACACCTTC
TRBD1 | TRBJ2-2 | once | TRBV5-1 | CASSLLGGAGTGELFF | TGCGCCAGCAGCTTGTTAGGGGGCGCGGGCACCGGGGAGCTGTTTTTT
NA | TRBJ2-2 | NA | TRBV2 | CASGPGALKSGELFF | TGTGCCAGCGGACCAGGGGCCCTCAAGTCCGGGGAGCTGTTTTTT
TRBD1 | TRBJ2-1 | NA | TRBV4-1 | CASSQDLGAGGFNEQFF | TGCGCCAGCAGCCAAGATTTAGGGGCAGGGGGTTTCAATGAGCAGTTCTTC
TRBD2 | TRBJ2-5 | NA | TRBV19 | CASSPWTSVIQETQYF | TGTGCCAGTAGTCCGTGGACTAGCGTCATCCAAGAGACCCAGTACTTC
NA | TRBJ2-3 | NA | TRBV18 | CASSLGDISTDTQYF | TGTGCCAGCTCACTGGGGGACATTAGCACAGATACGCAGTATTTT
TRBD1 | TRBJ1-2 | once | TRBV19 | CASSIPWSGTGEIYGYTF | TGTGCCAGTAGTATCCCATGGTCCGGGACAGGGGAAATCTATGGCTACACCTTC
TRBD1 | TRBJ1-5 | NA | TRBV19 | CASRPGQGYQPQHF | TGTGCCAGTAGGCCAGGACAGGGTTATCAGCCCCAGCATTTT
NA | TRBJ1-4 | NA | TRBV30 | CAWSPGTSPNEKLFF | TGTGCCTGGAGTCCAGGGACATCGCCTAATGAAAAACTGTTTTTT
NA | TRBJ1-2 | NA | TRBV6-1 | CASSEQGNYGYTF | TGTGCCAGCAGTGAACAGGGAAACTATGGCTACACCTTC
TRBD2 | TRBJ2-3 | once | TRBV6-5 | CASSPGTSGADTQYF | TGTGCCAGCAGTCCCGGGACTAGCGGGGCAGATACGCAGTATTTT
TRBD1 | TRBJ1-1 | NA | TRBV30 | CAWSSRDRPRLNTEAFF | TGTGCCTGGTCTTCTCGGGACAGGCCCCGACTGAACACTGAAGCTTTCTTT
NA | TRBJ2-3 | NA | TRBV6-5 | CASSYQQGPDTQYF | TGTGCCAGCAGTTACCAACAGGGACCAGATACGCAGTATTTT
NA | TRBJ1-4 | NA | TRBV11-2 | CASSPEGGRSNEKLFF | TGTGCCAGCAGCCCCGAGGGGGGGCGGTCTAATGAAAAACTGTTTTTT
NA | TRBJ2-1 | few | TRBV6-6 | CASRERADEQFF | TGTGCCAGCAGGGAGAGGGCTGATGAGCAGTTCTTC
NA | TRBJ2-1 | NA | TRBV9 | CASSVDITYNEQFF | TGTGCCAGCAGCGTAGACATTACCTACAATGAGCAGTTCTTC
TRBD2 | TRBJ2-1 | NA | TRBV7-9 | CASSPPAGGQFF | TGTGCCAGCAGCCCACCAGCGGGAGGACAGTTCTTC
TRBD1 | TRBJ1-2 | NA | TRBV19 | CASSLIVNPGQGAHGYTF | TGTGCCAGTAGTCTTATAGTGAATCCGGGACAGGGGGCGCACGGCTACACCTTC
TRBD1 | TRBJ1-5 | NA | TRBV7-6 | CASSLNQGADGNQPQHF | TGTGCCAGCAGCCTAAATCAGGGGGCTGATGGCAATCAGCCCCAGCATTTT
NA | TRBJ1-5 | NA | TRBV27 | CASSLTGNNQPQHF | TGTGCCAGCAGCCTCACCGGGAACAATCAGCCCCAGCATTTT
TRBD1 | TRBJ1-1 | once | TRBV28 | CASHAEGAILMNTEAFF | TGTGCCAGCCACGCCGAGGGGGCGATTCTTATGAACACTGAAGCTTTCTTT
NA | TRBJ1-5 | NA | TRBV6-6 | CASISLLSNQPQHF | TGTGCCAGCATAAGTTTACTTAGCAATCAGCCCCAGCATTTT
NA | TRBJ2-5 | once | TRBV19 | CASRDMGQNQETQYF | TGTGCCAGTAGAGACATGGGACAAAACCAAGAGACCCAGTACTTC
NA | TRBJ2-7 | NA | TRBV28 | CASSTPGRGTYEQYF | TGTGCCAGCAGTACCCCCGGCAGGGGAACCTACGAGCAGTACTTC
TRBD1 | TRBJ2-5 | NA | TRBV6-5 | CASSYGTGRETQYF | TGTGCCAGCAGTTACGGGACAGGGCGGGAGACCCAGTACTTC
NA | TRBJ1-3 | NA | TRBV9 | CASSVGRGRNSANTIYF | TGTGCCAGCAGCGTAGGTCGGGGGAGGAATTCCGCAAACACCATATATTTT
TRBD1 | TRBJ2-6 | NA | TRBV5-1 | CASSRTGASGANVLTF | TGCGCCAGCAGCAGGACAGGGGCGTCTGGGGCCAACGTCCTGACTTTC
TRBD2 | TRBJ2-7 | NA | TRBV6-6 | CASSFGLAGDGEQYF | TGTGCCAGCAGTTTTGGACTAGCGGGTGACGGCGAGCAGTACTTC
NA | TRBJ1-5 | NA | TRBV2 | CASSKDSLSHQPQHF | TGTGCCAGCAGCAAGGACAGTCTTTCCCATCAGCCCCAGCATTTT
TRBD1 | TRBJ2-6 | once | TRBV18 | CASSPLRDRGVGGANVLTF | TGTGCCAGCTCACCACTCAGGGACAGGGGAGTAGGAGGGGCCAACGTCCTGACTTTC
TRBD1 | TRBJ1-3 | NA | TRBV29-1 | CSARRPGGGNTIYF | TGCAGCGCCCGGCGGCCAGGGGGAGGAAACACCATATATTTT
TRBD2 | TRBJ2-7 | NA | TRBV28 | CASSLLASGSREQYF | TGTGCCAGCAGTTTATTGGCTAGCGGGAGTCGGGAGCAGTACTTC
TRBD2 | TRBJ2-7 | NA | TRBV4-2 | CASSQMSLAGGPYEQYF | TGTGCCAGCAGCCAAATGTCCCTAGCGGGAGGGCCCTACGAGCAGTACTTC
TRBD1 | TRBJ1-1 | few | TRBV4-1 | CASSQGSGGLHTEAFF | TGCGCCAGCAGCCAAGGATCAGGGGGGCTACACACTGAAGCTTTCTTT
TRBD2 | TRBJ2-3 | NA | TRBV2 | CASLGLVSDTQYF | TGTGCCAGCCTAGGACTAGTATCGGATACGCAGTATTTT
NA | TRBJ1-4 | NA | TRBV7-8 | CASSPRWDTEKLFF | TGTGCCAGCAGCCCGCGATGGGACACCGAAAAACTGTTTTTT
NA | TRBJ2-7 | NA | TRBV7-2 | CASSVSEEQYF | TGTGCCAGCAGCGTCAGTGAAGAGCAGTACTTC
NA | TRBJ1-1 | NA | TRBV28 | CASSFYTGTAEAFF | TGTGCCAGCAGTTTTTATACGGGTACGGCTGAAGCTTTCTTT
NA | TRBJ2-1 | NA | TRBV29-1 | CSVRVRATYNEQFF | TGCAGCGTTCGGGTGCGAGCGACGTACAATGAGCAGTTCTTC
NA | TRBJ1-1 | NA | TRBV5-1 | CASSLGQMNTEAFF | TGCGCCAGCAGCTTGGGACAGATGAACACTGAAGCTTTCTTT
NA | TRBJ2-1 | NA | TRBV30 | CAWSWEPYNEQFF | TGTGCCTGGAGTTGGGAGCCCTACAATGAGCAGTTCTTC
TRBD1 | TRBJ2-3 | NA | TRBV28 | CASSHTPTGGVDTQYF | TGTGCCAGCAGTCACACCCCTACAGGGGGCGTAGATACGCAGTATTTT
TRBD1 | TRBJ1-2 | NA | TRBV18 | CASSLGQGAKDNYGYTF | TGTGCCAGCTCACTGGGACAGGGGGCGAAAGATAACTATGGCTACACCTTC